The 15 T cell receptor beta chains given below trace back to one sample, sequenced in a study of shared clonotypes between healthy human individuals. Here immunoSEQ multiplex PCR was the method, and the copy in TCRdb shows in-frame clones only, minus some. The top ten clones hold around 0.45% of a sample with approximately 1.5 million clones, 95% to 99% of them seen once. Sequencing was performed on naive CD4+ T cells sorted from blood. The subset is: CD45RA+ positively selected. These receptors originate from a man under 40 in good health.

V gene TRBV18 combines with J gene TRBJ2-7; 8 bases match TRBD2. This CDR3 region has 13 residues. Germline V gene data show CDR1 as KGHSH and CDR2 as LQKENI. V lost 5 bases and J lost 10; bases outside the gene matches: 10. CDR3 loop: CASSTGLALRQYF. Here the CDR3 DNA reads TGTGCCAGCTCAACCGGACTAGCTCTTCGCCAGTACTTC.

The CDR3 DNA reads TGTGCCAGCAACGATGGAAACACCATATATTTT. As protein: CASNDGNTIYF. V gene TRBV28 combines with J gene TRBJ1-3; unclear D gene. The CDR3 runs to 11 residues. Germline V gene lookup returns CDR1 MDHEN and CDR2 SYDVKM. With 7 bases removed from V and 3 bases from J, the gap between germline ends came to 4 bases.

The V and J genes are TRBV5-1 and TRBJ2-7; 9 nucleotides agree with TRBD1. The V and J ends lost 3 bases and 2 bases, in that order; junction bases with no gene match: 9. The CDR3 is made up of 16 amino acids. CDR1 SGHRS and CDR2 YFSETQ come from the germline V gene. Here the CDR3 reads CASSWAPGQGTYEQYF. The CDR3, as DNA: TGCGCCAGCAGCTGGGCTCCGGGACAGGGTACCTACGAGCAGTACTTC. Based on the CDR3 plus reference TRBV5-1 and TRBJ2-7, the full variable domain is KAGVTQTPRYLIKTRGQQVTLSCSPISGHRSVSWYQQTPGQGLQFLFEYFSETQRNKGNFPGRFSGRQFSNSRSEMNVSTLELGDSALYLCASSWAPGQGTYEQYFGPGTRLTVT.

The V call is TRBV9, the J call TRBJ1-1; D uncertain. Deletions cut 3 bases from V and 1 base from J, with 7 bases between. The CDR3 spans 13 residues. Germline CDR1 SGDLS, CDR2 YYNGEE. The CDR3 sequence: CASSDRRNTEAFF. In DNA, the CDR3 is TGTGCCAGCAGCGACCGCCGGAACACTGAAGCTTTCTTT.

The rearrangement uses TRBV5-1 and TRBJ2-5, with D hard to call. CDR1 and CDR2 (germline): SGHRS, YFSETQ. V was shortened by 0 bases and J by 1 base, with 10 bases between the two germline ends. The CDR3 spans 15 residues. The CDR3 region is CASSLVPMGQETQYF. Written as DNA, the CDR3 is TGCGCCAGCAGCTTGGTTCCTATGGGCCAAGAGACCCAGTACTTC.

V and J are TRBV7-9 and TRBJ1-1, with D possibly matching TRBD1 (6 bases). V lost 2 bases and J 1 base, leaving 17 bases between the germline ends. Germline V gene sequence: CDR1 SEHNR, CDR2 FQNEAQ (reference sequence). This CDR3 has 17 amino acids. The CDR3 DNA is TGTGCCAGCAGCTTACCTCACGAAGGGGGGCCGAACACTGAAGCTTTCTTT. Protein: CASSLPHEGGPNTEAFF.

Points on this clone: In the same sample, other DNA sequences code for this CDR3. V is TRBV5-1 and J is TRBJ2-1, with D hard to call. V was trimmed by 1 base and J by 0 bases, leaving 8 bases between them. Germline V gene lookup returns CDR1 SGHRS and CDR2 YFSETQ. CDR3 length equals 15 residues. The CDR3 spells CASSLTASSYNEQFF. The CDR3 nucleotides read TGCGCCAGCAGCTTGACAGCGAGCTCCTACAATGAGCAGTTCTTC.

V usage is TRBV10-2 and J usage is TRBJ2-3, with D hard to call. Trimming left V 9 bases short and J 4 bases short, with 14 bases between. CDR3 length equals 13 residues. Germline assignment: CDR1 WSHSY and CDR2 SAAADI. In DNA form, the CDR3 reads TGCGCCAGTGGCTCCACTGGATCAGATACGCAGTATTTT. The encoded protein is CASGSTGSDTQYF.

The CDR3 loop is CASNPGQGMHEQYF. The CDR3 DNA reads as TGTGCCAGCAACCCGGGACAGGGAATGCACGAGCAGTACTTC. The genes are TRBV16 and TRBJ2-7, with TRBD1 matching 9 bases. The CDR3 has 14 residues. The V and J ends lost 7 bases and 5 bases, in that order; junction bases with no gene match: 9. Per the germline V gene, CDR1 is KGHSY and CDR2 is FQNENV.

In this sample, this clone turned up once. The genes are TRBV5-6 and TRBJ2-7; D may be TRBD1 (5 bases). This CDR3 is 16 amino acids long. The germline CDR1 and CDR2 sequences are SGHDT and YYEEEE. V shed 1 base and J shed 1 base, with 15 bases lying between them. DNA of the CDR3: TGTGCCAGCAGCTTGAGGGCTACAGGACGGTCCTACGAGCAGTACTTC. Translation gives CASSLRATGRSYEQYF.

V gene TRBV6-6 combines with J gene TRBJ1-4; D not resolved. Germline V gives CDR1 MNHNY, CDR2 SVGAGI (reference sequence). The CDR3 sequence is 14 residues long. V was cut by 6 bases and J by 0 bases, with 8 bases left in between. The CDR3 region is CASRHKATNEKLFF. DNA for the CDR3: TGTGCCAGCAGACACAAAGCAACTAATGAAAAACTGTTTTTT.

The V gene is TRBV18, the J gene TRBJ2-5; D is unresolved. This CDR3 has 13 residues. The germline V gene encodes CDR1 KGHSH and CDR2 LQKENI. The V gene lost 3 bases and the J gene lost 4 bases, with 9 bases spanning the gap. In DNA form, the CDR3 reads TGTGCCAGCTCACCGAAAGGTTTAGAGACCCAGTACTTC. Translation: CASSPKGLETQYF.

The chain couples TRBV5-1 to TRBJ1-1; TRBD1 matches 7 bases. CDR1 SGHRS and CDR2 YFSETQ come from the germline V gene. V lost 0 bases and J lost 4; bases outside the gene matches: 12. The CDR3 runs 17 residues. CDR3 DNA sequence: TGCGCCAGCAGCTTGGCACCGTCGGACAGGTACTCCACTGAAGCTTTCTTT. It specifies CASSLAPSDRYSTEAFF.

The rearrangement uses TRBV30 and TRBJ1-1; D not resolved. CDR1 and CDR2 (germline): GTSNPN, SVGIG (reference sequence). The CDR3 loop spans 14 amino acids. The V and J ends lost 8 bases and 1 base respectively, with 17 bases between them. This CDR3 is CAGRATTGNTEAFF. The CDR3, as DNA: TGTGCCGGACGTGCGACTACGGGGAACACTGAAGCTTTCTTT.

V usage is TRBV14 and J usage is TRBJ1-2; D perhaps matches TRBD1 (6 bases). V lost 4 bases to trimming and J lost 3 bases, with 21 bases between them. CDR1 is SGHDN and CDR2 is FVKESK in the germline V gene. The CDR3 runs to 17 residues. The CDR3 DNA reads as TGTGCCAGCAGCCGAAACAGGGACCCCCTGGTTTACTATGGCTACACCTTC. Protein product: CASSRNRDPLVYYGYTF.